The 18 T cell receptor beta chains reported below all come from one sample, sequenced in a study of T cell responses to AZD1222 COVID-19 vaccine. Only in-frame clones appear in the TCRdb table, and some are missing; sequencing was by immunoSEQ multiplex PCR. The data hold 110,000 to 150,000 clones, with roughly 90% observed a single time. Sequenced material: peripheral blood, taken 28 days after the second AZD1222 dose. These receptors were taken from an adult who received the AZD1222 COVID-19 vaccine.

This sequence joins TRBV12-5 and TRBJ2-7; possible D gene TRBD1, 6 bases. Deletions cut 7 bases from V and 2 bases from J, with 15 bases between. The germline V gene has CDR1 LGHNT and CDR2 FRNRAP. The CDR3 has 14 amino acids. The CDR3 DNA reads TGTGCTAGTGCCCGCAAGGCAGGGGCCTACGAGCAGTACTTC. This gives the protein CASARKAGAYEQYF.

The rearrangement links TRBV3-1 (or the pseudogene TRBV3-2) to TRBJ1-3; D is unresolved. The germline V gene has CDR1 LGHDT and CDR2 YNNKEL (reference sequence). The CDR3 is 17 amino acids. Trimming took 2 bases from V and 3 from J, leaving 17 bases between them. The CDR3 DNA is TGTGCCAGCAGCCAAACCCGGATTACTATCCTTGGAAACACCATATATTTT. Translated: CASSQTRITILGNTIYF.

V and J are TRBV19 and TRBJ1-6; 8 nucleotides align to TRBD1. V gave up 0 bases and J gave up 7 bases; unmatched junction bases: 5. CDR3 length: 16 residues. Germline V gene data show CDR1 as LNHDA and CDR2 as SQIVND (reference sequence). CDR3 loop: CASSIDVDRGNSPLHF. The DNA of the CDR3 is TGTGCCAGTAGTATAGATGTTGACAGGGGAAATTCACCCCTCCACTTT.

The V gene is TRBV6-5, the J gene TRBJ1-5; perhaps TRBD1 as D (5 bases). The CDR3 consists of 15 residues. Deletions cut 5 bases from V and 8 bases from J, with 19 bases between. In germline, CDR1 is MNHEY, CDR2 SVGAGI. CDR3 coding DNA: TGTGCCAGCAGTCCCACTCGGGGGACGAGTGAGCCCCAGCATTTT. It translates to CASSPTRGTSEPQHF.

V usage is TRBV12-5 and J usage is TRBJ2-3, with 10 positions matching TRBD1. The germline V gene has CDR1 LGHNT and CDR2 FRNRAP. Trimming removed 3 bases from V and 1 base from J; junction bases left unmatched: 10. The CDR3 extends over 18 amino acids. CDR3 nucleotide sequence: TGTGCTAGTGGTTTAGGGACAGGGGCCACCTGGGGCACAGATACGCAGTATTTT. It translates to CASGLGTGATWGTDTQYF.

This clone was seen a handful of times. The V gene is TRBV11-2, the J gene TRBJ2-2; no clear D. Germline values: CDR1 SGHAT, CDR2 FQNNGV. This CDR3 region has 13 residues. Trimming shortened V by 4 bases and J by 1 base, and 4 bases separated the two germline ends. CDR3 bases: TGTGCCAGCAGCTCGAGGAACACCGGGGAGCTGTTTTTT. The encoded protein is CASSSRNTGELFF.

The count of this clone is one. V is TRBV29-1 and J is TRBJ1-1; D unresolved. CDR3 length equals 13 residues. Germline loops: CDR1 SQVTM, CDR2 ANQGSEA. V lost 6 bases, J lost 4 bases, and 15 bases lay in between. DNA for the CDR3: TGCAGCGTAGGCCGTCTTGGTGGCACTGAAGCTTTCTTT. This translates into CSVGRLGGTEAFF.

The V call is TRBV27, the J call TRBJ1-5, with D perhaps matching TRBD1 (6 bases). Germline lookup yields CDR1 MNHEY and CDR2 SMNVEV (reference sequence). CDR3 length: 15 amino acids. The V and J ends lost 6 bases and 3 bases respectively, with 15 bases between them. In DNA form, the CDR3 reads TGTGCCAGCAGATCAATTGACAGGCCCAATCAGCCCCAGCATTTT. Protein product: CASRSIDRPNQPQHF.

V is TRBV6-1 and J is TRBJ1-1; D uncertain. Germline V CDR1 and CDR2: MNHNS, SASEGT. CDR3 length: 13 amino acids. The V end lost 2 bases, the J end lost 3 bases, and 7 bases lay between the germline ends. The CDR3 loop reads CASSEWGDTEAFF. CDR3 nucleotide sequence: TGTGCCAGCAGTGAATGGGGAGACACTGAAGCTTTCTTT.

The CDR3 spells CASTRGPGNYGYTF. The CDR3 DNA sequence: TGTGCCAGCACCAGGGGCCCGGGCAACTATGGCTACACCTTC. J is TRBJ1-2 and V is TRBV7-9, with D tentatively TRBD1 (6 bases). The CDR3 is made up of 14 amino acids. Germline CDR1 and CDR2: SEHNR and FQNEAQ (reference sequence). V was trimmed by 7 bases and J by 2 bases, leaving 14 bases between them.

The rearrangement joins TRBV2 to TRBJ2-3; D gene uncertain. Trimming took 6 bases from V and 3 from J, leaving 13 bases between them. The CDR3 spans 14 residues. CDR1 and CDR2 (germline): SNHLY, FYNNEI. As DNA, the CDR3 is TGTGCCAGCAGGCCCGCCGGCCGGACAGATACGCAGTATTTT. Residues: CASRPAGRTDTQYF.

The chain couples TRBV19 to TRBJ1-4; D remains ambiguous. This CDR3 spans 15 amino acids. Trimming shortened V by 3 bases and J by 1 base, and 9 bases separated the two germline ends. Germline CDR1 LNHDA, CDR2 SQIVND (reference sequence). Here the CDR3 DNA reads TGTGCCAGTAGTATGAGTCGGTTAACTAATGAAAAACTGTTTTTT. Translated, it gives CASSMSRLTNEKLFF.

The chain recombines TRBV6-4 with TRBJ1-5; D remains unclear. The germline gives CDR1 MRHNA, CDR2 SNTAGT. V was shortened by 3 bases and J by 4 bases, with 19 bases between the two germline ends. This CDR3 contains 17 residues. The CDR3 loop reads CASSERLKGRRNQPQHF. The CDR3 DNA sequence: TGTGCCAGCAGTGAGAGATTAAAGGGTCGACGGAATCAGCCCCAGCATTTT.

The sample holds a few counts of this clone. V and J are TRBV6-2 or TRBV6-3 and TRBJ1-6; D may be TRBD1 (5 bases). V lost 0 bases and J 6 bases, leaving 9 bases between the germline ends. Germline V gene data show CDR1 as MNHEY and CDR2 as SVGEGT. The CDR3 is made up of 15 amino acids. CDR3 region: CASSYSGRTNSPLHF. The CDR3 DNA reads as TGTGCCAGCAGTTACTCGGGACGGACTAATTCACCCCTCCACTTT.

The chain joins TRBV6-5 to TRBJ1-2, with D tentatively TRBD1 (6 bases). This CDR3 is 14 amino acids long. The ends were cut back, 2 bases at V and 6 bases at J, with 13 bases in the middle. Germline V gives CDR1 MNHEY, CDR2 SVGAGI. The CDR3 coding sequence is TGTGCCAGCAGTTACCAACAGGGAGCAAATGGCTACACCTTC. This sequence encodes CASSYQQGANGYTF.

V and J are TRBV13 and TRBJ1-5; no firm D call. V was shortened by 4 bases and J by 2 bases, with 9 bases between the two germline ends. Germline V gene sequence: CDR1 PRHDT, CDR2 FYEKMQ (reference sequence). The CDR3 spans 14 residues. CDR3 residues: CASSSGLGNQPQHF. The CDR3 DNA reads TGTGCCAGCAGCTCAGGACTGGGCAATCAGCCCCAGCATTTT.

The J gene is TRBJ2-1, the V gene TRBV7-6; D not resolved. CDR3 length: 15 amino acids. Germline V gives CDR1 SGHVS, CDR2 FNYEAQ. Between the trimmed V and J ends, which lost 7 bases and 8 bases, there was a span of 21 bases. CDR3 sequence: CASIPLPGSPDEQFF. For the CDR3, the DNA is TGTGCCAGCATCCCTCTACCGGGCTCGCCAGATGAGCAGTTCTTC. Together with reference TRBV7-6 and TRBJ2-1, the CDR3 gives the full variable domain: GAGVSQSPRYKVTKRGQDVALRCDPISGHVSLYWYRQALGQGPEFLTYFNYEAQQDKSGLPNDRFSAERPEGSISTLTIQRTEQRDSAMYRCASIPLPGSPDEQFFGPGTRLTVL.

J is TRBJ2-7 and V is TRBV6-6, with 7 bases fitting TRBD1. The ends lost 5 bases at V and 1 base at J; junction bases unmatched: 14. Germline lookup yields CDR1 MNHNY and CDR2 SVGAGI (reference sequence). This CDR3 region has 17 residues. This CDR3 reads CASSPERGQLGSYEQYF. DNA of the CDR3: TGTGCCAGCAGTCCGGAGAGGGGGCAATTGGGGTCCTACGAGCAGTACTTC.